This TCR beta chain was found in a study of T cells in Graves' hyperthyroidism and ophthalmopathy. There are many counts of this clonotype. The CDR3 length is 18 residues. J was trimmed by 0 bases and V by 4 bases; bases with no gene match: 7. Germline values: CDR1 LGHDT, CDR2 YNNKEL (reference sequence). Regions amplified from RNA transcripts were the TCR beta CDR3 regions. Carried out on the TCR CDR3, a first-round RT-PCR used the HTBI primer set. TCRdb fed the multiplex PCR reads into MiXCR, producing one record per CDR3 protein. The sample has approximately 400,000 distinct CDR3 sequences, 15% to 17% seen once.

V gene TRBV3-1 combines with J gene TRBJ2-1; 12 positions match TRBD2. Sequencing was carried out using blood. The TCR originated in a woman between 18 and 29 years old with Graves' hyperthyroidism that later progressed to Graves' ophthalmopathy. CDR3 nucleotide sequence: TGTGCCAGCAGCCCCACTAGCGGGAGGCCGAGCTCCTACAATGAGCAGTTCTTC. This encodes CASSPTSGRPSSYNEQFF.